This T cell receptor beta chain stems from a study of blood T cell repertoires in COVID-19. Overall study context: Collection of acute and convalescent COVID-19 samples took place in the United States, Italy and Spain.

The protocol was immunoSEQ multiplex PCR, while the TCRdb copy is restricted to in-frame clones and leaves out a portion. The sample lists more than 150,000 clones, around 80% occurring once. Recruitment covered about two dozen US areas and drew participants whose ages spanned roughly 18 to 89 years. In this sample, this clone is medium-sized. This clonotype originated in a man aged 60-69 years who had been exposed to COVID-19. Sequenced: PBMCs or T cells enriched from blood (not recorded which).

The CDR3 DNA is TGTGCCAGCAGCCCGACAGGATCGAACACTGAAGCTTTCTTT. Protein: CASSPTGSNTEAFF. The chain couples TRBV2 to TRBJ1-1, with D tentatively TRBD1 (6 bases). Trimming removed 6 bases at V and 1 base at J, with 12 bases between. The CDR3 sequence is 14 residues long. Looked up from germline, CDR1 is SNHLY and CDR2 is FYNNEI.